The source of this T cell receptor beta chain is a study of T cell changes during pregnancy in multiple sclerosis. Germline trimming cut 5 bases from V and 2 bases from J; bases unmatched to any gene: 8. Germline CDR1 is SGHAT and CDR2 is FQNNGV. CDR3 length equals 16 residues. Profiled with immunoSEQ multiplex PCR; TCRdb holds only in-frame clones, not every one. This table has roughly 42,000 clones, around 93% appearing once. Material: CD4+ T cells from peripheral blood mononuclear cells, obtained after pregnancy. This receptor was identified in a female donor with multiple sclerosis, enrolled in a pregnancy study. The chain links TRBV11-2 to TRBJ2-7; 11 bases fit TRBD1. CDR3 sequence (DNA): TGTGCCAGCAGCCTAGGGGGGGGACAGGGGGCCTACGAGCAGTACTTC. Residues: CASSLGGGQGAYEQYF.